Detailed here is one T cell receptor (beta chain). What it recognizes is unknown. Memory CD4+ cells were defined as CD4+CD45RO+CD25-. Overall study findings and caveats: Whole repertoires were not studied in the larger cohort, only one V-J beta rearrangement. In terms of TCR gene usage, tumor memory CD4+ T cells clustered together with blood and lymph node memory CD4+ cells, as well as with lymph node naive CD4+ cells.

Germline V lookup: CDR1 SGDLS, CDR2 YYNGEE. The CDR3 length is 17 residues. V lost 5 bases, J lost 4 bases, and 11 bases stayed unmatched. Full-length variable regions came from constant-region reverse primers plus semi-nested Nested Universal Primer A PCR. A single record per CDR3 protein comes from TCRdb applying MiXCR to the 5' RACE reads. The sample gives about 42,000 distinct CDR3 sequences, about 30% of which show up once; about 3.8% is in the top ten. Sequencing was done on a sample of tumor-infiltrating memory CD4+ T cells sorted from the breast tumor. The subset was: memory CD4+ T cells, CD4+CD45RO+CD25-. The sequence derives from a female donor with breast cancer. V usage is TRBV9 and J usage is TRBJ2-3; 12 bases are a match to TRBD2. The CDR3 nucleotides read TGTGCCAGCAGTGCATCCGGGACTAGCGGGTTCTCAGATACGCAGTATTTT. This encodes CASSASGTSGFSDTQYF.